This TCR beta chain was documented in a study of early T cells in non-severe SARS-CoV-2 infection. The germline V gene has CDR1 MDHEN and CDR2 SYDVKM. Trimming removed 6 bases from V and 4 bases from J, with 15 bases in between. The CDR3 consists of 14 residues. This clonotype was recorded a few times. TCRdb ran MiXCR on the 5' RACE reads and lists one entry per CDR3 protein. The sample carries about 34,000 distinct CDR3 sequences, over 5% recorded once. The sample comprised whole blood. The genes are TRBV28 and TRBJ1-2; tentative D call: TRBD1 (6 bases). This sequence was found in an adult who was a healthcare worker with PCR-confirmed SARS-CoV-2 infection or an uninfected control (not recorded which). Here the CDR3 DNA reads TGTGCCAGCAGCCCCAGACAGGTGGCCTATGGCTACACCTTC. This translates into CASSPRQVAYGYTF.